These 27 T cell receptor beta chains originate from one sample sequenced in a study of cytomegalovirus exposure and HLA in healthy donors. PCR employed 60 Vbeta and 13 Jbeta primers. The assay was immunoSEQ multiplex PCR, and TCRdb's table has in-frame clones only and misses some. Of roughly 130,000 clones listed, around 57% are singletons. Sequencing was carried out using PBMCs. The receptor set was obtained from a male donor in good health and CMV-seronegative.

The chain uses TRBV11-2 and TRBJ2-3; the D gene is possibly TRBD1 (5 bases). CDR3 length equals 13 residues. The V gene lost 5 bases and the J gene lost 4 bases, with 10 bases spanning the gap. Per germline, CDR1 SGHAT and CDR2 FQNNGV. The CDR3 protein is CASSAIGADTQYF. In DNA form, the CDR3 reads TGTGCCAGCAGCGCCATAGGGGCAGATACGCAGTATTTT.

V is TRBV6-6 and J is TRBJ1-4; no firm D call. Germline CDR1 MNHNY, CDR2 SVGAGI (reference sequence). V was pared by 5 bases and J by 7 bases, with 11 bases between. The CDR3 consists of 13 residues. The CDR3 coding sequence is TGTGCCAGCAGTCTGGACCGGGGTGAAAAACTGTTTTTT. Translation: CASSLDRGEKLFF.

This chain uses TRBV5-8 with TRBJ1-1; D is ambiguous. CDR3 length: 13 residues. Germline CDR1 is SGHTS and CDR2 is YDEGEE. Trimming pared 4 bases from V and 4 bases from J, leaving 11 bases between. CDR3 sequence (DNA): TGTGCCAGCAGCCTCGTTTATCTCACTGAAGCTTTCTTT. This gives the protein CASSLVYLTEAFF. The whole variable domain, filled in from reference TRBV5-8 and TRBJ1-1, reads EAGVTQSPTHLIKTRGQQATLRCSPISGHTSVYWYQQALGLGLQFLLWYDEGEERNRGNFPPRFSGRQFPNYSSELNVNALELEDSALYLCASSLVYLTEAFFGQGTRLTVV.

With regard to this clone: No conserved phenylalanine or tryptophan ends this CDR3, so it is likely a read error. No DNA is shown, since the ends of the CDR3 on it are uncertain; the CDR3 is the one TCRdb lists. The gene calls are TRBV7-9 and TRBJ1-3; whether TRBD1, the table's D call, matches the DNA was not checked. Germline loops: CDR1 SEHNR, CDR2 FQNEAQ (reference sequence). Counting both end residues, the CDR3 totals 10 amino acids. The chain's CDR3 is CASSLVGISL.

The chain employs TRBV9 and TRBJ2-2; 9 positions agree with TRBD2. The J segment lost 7 bases and the V segment lost 0 bases, leaving 7 bases of the junction unmatched. This CDR3 comprises 16 residues. Germline CDR1 is SGDLS and CDR2 is YYNGEE. CDR3 coding DNA: TGTGCCAGCAGCGTAGACGGCGGGGGGGCCTACGGGGAGCTGTTTTTT. It codes for CASSVDGGGAYGELFF.

V is TRBV7-2 and J is TRBJ2-5; 10 bases are shared with TRBD1. The V gene's germline CDR1 is SGHTA and CDR2 FQGNSA. J gave up 4 bases and V 5 bases, and 10 bases lay outside the gene matches. The CDR3 loop spans 16 amino acids. DNA for the CDR3: TGTGCCAGCAGCACGTACCTCCGGACAGGGGGAGAGACCCAGTACTTC. Its translation is CASSTYLRTGGETQYF.

The V call is TRBV29-1, the J call TRBJ2-3, with TRBD2 identical over 9 bases. Per the germline V gene, CDR1 is SQVTM and CDR2 is ANQGSEA. The ends lost 3 bases at V and 4 bases at J; junction bases unmatched: 8. The CDR3 extends over 15 amino acids. The CDR3 DNA sequence: TGCAGCGTTGATAGGCTAGCGGGGAGGGCAGATACGCAGTATTTT. Its translation is CSVDRLAGRADTQYF.

The sample holds a few counts of this clone. The V and J genes are TRBV5-4 and TRBJ1-3; weak D call: TRBD1 (6 bases). This CDR3 has 16 residues. V was pared by 1 base and J by 4 bases, with 15 bases between. Germline-derived CDR1 and CDR2 are SGHNT and YYREEE (reference sequence). Written as DNA, the CDR3 is TGTGCCAGCAGCTTGAAGGCAGGGGCTAGGGGAAACACCATATATTTT. Translation: CASSLKAGARGNTIYF. The whole variable domain, filled in from reference TRBV5-4 and TRBJ1-3, reads ETGVTQSPTHLIKTRGQQVTLRCSSQSGHNTVSWYQQALGQGPQFIFQYYREEENGRGNFPPRFSGLQFPNYSSELNVNALELDDSALYLCASSLKAGARGNTIYFGEGSWLTVV.

There are a few counts of this clone. For the CDR3, the DNA is TGCGCCAGCAGCCAAGATCGGGCTAGCGGGGGGTACGAGCAGTACTTC. As protein: CASSQDRASGGYEQYF. The chain links TRBV4-3 to TRBJ2-7; 11 nucleotides match TRBD2. The CDR3 has 16 amino acids. Germline-derived CDR1 and CDR2 are LGHNA and YSLEER. J was trimmed by 4 bases and V by 0 bases; bases with no gene match: 5.

The rearrangement uses TRBV19 and TRBJ2-2, with D possibly matching TRBD1 (5 bases). Trimming took off 3 bases at V and 0 bases at J, with 14 bases between the two ends. This CDR3 has 17 residues. CDR1 LNHDA and CDR2 SQIVND come from the germline V gene (reference sequence). CDR3: CASSIVGRAANTGELFF. CDR3 nucleotide sequence: TGTGCCAGTAGTATTGTGGGCAGGGCCGCGAACACCGGGGAGCTGTTTTTT. Complete variable domain (other parts from reference TRBV19 and TRBJ2-2): DGGITQSPKYLFRKEGQNVTLSCEQNLNHDAMYWYRQDPGQGLRLIYYSQIVNDFQKGDIAEGYSVSREKKESFPLTVTSAQKNPTAFYLCASSIVGRAANTGELFFGEGSRLTVL.

This chain uses TRBV5-8 with TRBJ2-5; a possible D gene is TRBD1 (6 bases). Near its end, the DNA agrees better with TRBJ2-7, so the J call may be wrong. CDR1 and CDR2 (germline): SGHTS, YDEGEE. The length of the CDR3 is 11 residues. For the CDR3, the DNA is TGTGCCAGCGTCAGGGGCTACGAGCAGTACTTC. Its protein is CASVRGYEQYF.

This clone has more than one count but fewer than ten. The V call is TRBV5-4, the J call TRBJ2-1, with D perhaps TRBD2 (6 bases). Germline V CDR1 and CDR2: SGHNT, YYREEE (reference sequence). The ends were cut back, 4 bases at V and 9 bases at J, with 17 bases in the middle. The length of the CDR3 is 14 residues. CDR3 sequence: CASSLNRGFSEQFF. The DNA for the CDR3 is TGTGCCAGCAGCCTCAACCGGGGGTTCAGTGAGCAGTTCTTC.

Written as DNA, the CDR3 is TGTGCCAGCAGCTTCCTGGGGGCCAACGTCCTGACTTTC. It encodes CASSFLGANVLTF. This chain connects TRBV7-9 to TRBJ2-6; D is uncertain. Trimming took off 3 bases at V and 4 bases at J, with 4 bases between the two ends. The germline gives CDR1 SEHNR, CDR2 FQNEAQ (reference sequence). CDR3 length: 13 amino acids. Looking up the rest from reference TRBV7-9 and TRBJ2-6 gives the full variable domain: DTGVSQNPRHKITKRGQNVTFRCDPISEHNRLYWYRQTLGQGPEFLTYFQNEAQLEKSRLLSDRFSAERPKGSFSTLEIQRTEQGDSAMYLCASSFLGANVLTFGAGSRLTVL.

The chain is built from TRBV6-5 and TRBJ1-4; D gene unclear. V lost 6 bases, J lost 3 bases, and 11 bases lay in between. The CDR3 contains 14 residues. CDR1 is MNHEY, CDR2 SVGAGI, per germline. For the CDR3, the DNA is TGTGCCAGCAGGATTAGCATGTCTAATGAAAAACTGTTTTTT. Its translation is CASRISMSNEKLFF.

This chain connects TRBV7-9 to TRBJ2-5; 11 nucleotides match TRBD1. The junction had 1 base not matched to a gene; V was cut back by 1 base and J by 0 bases. Germline CDR1 is SEHNR and CDR2 is FQNEAQ (reference sequence). The CDR3 spans 16 residues. The CDR3 DNA follows: TGTGCCAGCAGCTTAGGGGACAGGGGGTACCAAGAGACCCAGTACTTC. Its translation: CASSLGDRGYQETQYF.

V usage is TRBV9 and J usage is TRBJ1-5, with unresolved D. Germline V gene lookup returns CDR1 SGDLS and CDR2 YYNGEE. V lost 0 bases, J lost 3 bases, and 10 bases lay in between. The CDR3 covers 15 residues. CDR3 coding DNA: TGTGCCAGCAGCGTAGGGTCAGACTTCAATCAGCCCCAGCATTTT. It translates to CASSVGSDFNQPQHF. Full variable domain (missing parts from reference TRBV9 and TRBJ1-5): DSGVTQTPKHLITATGQRVTLRCSPRSGDLSVYWYQQSLDQGLQFLIQYYNGEERAKGNILERFSAQQFPDLHSELNLSSLELGDSALYFCASSVGSDFNQPQHFGDGTRLSIL.

In DNA, the CDR3 is TGTGCCAGCAGCTTGGGCAGGGGCCCGACCGGGGAGCTGTTTTTT. Amino acids: CASSLGRGPTGELFF. The J gene is TRBJ2-2, the V gene TRBV5-4, with a possible D match to TRBD1 (6 bases). Trimming left V 0 bases short and J 5 bases short, with 11 bases between. CDR3 length: 15 residues. The germline gives CDR1 SGHNT, CDR2 YYREEE (reference sequence).

This chain uses TRBV7-3 with TRBJ2-3; 8 bases are a match to TRBD1. This CDR3 contains 16 residues. V lost 2 bases to trimming and J lost 4 bases; unmatched junction nucleotides: 8. Per germline, CDR1 SGHTA and CDR2 FQGTGA. CDR3 amino acids: CASSLWGTGWSDTQYF. The DNA of the CDR3 is TGTGCCAGCAGCTTATGGGGGACAGGATGGTCAGATACGCAGTATTTT. Looking up the rest from reference TRBV7-3 and TRBJ2-3 gives the full variable domain: GAGVSQTPSNKVTEKGKYVELRCDPISGHTALYWYRQSLGQGPEFLIYFQGTGAADDSGLPNDRFFAVRPEGSVSTLKIQRTERGDSAVYLCASSLWGTGWSDTQYFGPGTRLTVL.

V and J are TRBV4-1 and TRBJ2-2, with D possibly being TRBD2 (5 bases). The V gene's germline CDR1 is MGHRA and CDR2 YSYEKL. The CDR3 loop spans 14 amino acids. The ends were cut back, 3 bases at V and 2 bases at J, with 7 bases in the middle. In nucleotides, the CDR3 is TGCGCCAGCAGCCACGGACTTAACACCGGGGAGCTGTTTTTT. Its translation: CASSHGLNTGELFF.

This clone is a singleton in its sample. The genes are TRBV9 and TRBJ2-2; tentative D call: TRBD2 (5 bases). Trimming took 0 bases from V and 5 from J, leaving 11 bases between them. Germline-derived CDR1 and CDR2 are SGDLS and YYNGEE. This CDR3 has 15 residues. The CDR3 here is CASSVDPSSTGELFF. In DNA form, the CDR3 reads TGTGCCAGCAGCGTAGACCCTAGCTCAACCGGGGAGCTGTTTTTT.

Regarding this clone: This same CDR3 is encoded by further DNA sequences in the sample. The chain combines TRBV9 with TRBJ1-5; no firm D call. The CDR3 is 14 residues long. Trimming cost V 0 bases and J 4 bases, with 8 bases left between them. From germline, CDR1 is SGDLS and CDR2 YYNGEE. The CDR3 here is CASSVGTENQPQHF. The DNA of the CDR3 is TGTGCCAGCAGCGTAGGAACAGAGAATCAGCCCCAGCATTTT.

The CDR3 DNA reads TGTGCCAGCAGCTTGGCCGGGGGGCGCGCTGAAAAACTGTTTTTT. This codes for CASSLAGGRAEKLFF. The chain recombines TRBV5-4 with TRBJ1-4, with D maybe TRBD1 (6 bases). This CDR3 has 15 residues. Germline lookup yields CDR1 SGHNT and CDR2 YYREEE (reference sequence). V dropped 0 bases and J dropped 7 bases, with 13 bases sitting between them.

V gene TRBV7-9 combines with J gene TRBJ2-7; D gene unclear. The CDR3 covers 12 residues. The V gene's germline CDR1 is SEHNR and CDR2 FQNEAQ (reference sequence). Trimming pared 5 bases from V and 3 bases from J, leaving 8 bases between. Here the CDR3 DNA reads TGTGCCAGCAGCCTTAGTGACTACGAGCAGTACTTC. It is translated as CASSLSDYEQYF.

This clone appeared a single time. This chain connects TRBV28 to TRBJ2-7, with 10 nucleotides matching TRBD2. The CDR3 has 16 amino acids. CDR1 is MDHEN, CDR2 SYDVKM, per germline. Germline trimming cut 6 bases from V and 2 bases from J; bases unmatched to any gene: 10. CDR3 residues: CASRLSGGSFTYEQYF. The CDR3, as DNA: TGTGCCAGCAGGCTTAGCGGGGGGTCGTTTACCTACGAGCAGTACTTC. Looking up the rest from reference TRBV28 and TRBJ2-7 gives the full variable domain: DVKVTQSSRYLVKRTGEKVFLECVQDMDHENMFWYRQDPGLGLRLIYFSYDVKMKEKGDIPEGYSVSREKKERFSLILESASTNQTSMYLCASRLSGGSFTYEQYFGPGTRLTVT.

A few counts support this clone. The chain links TRBV9 to TRBJ2-2; 8 bases match TRBD1. Germline CDR1 reads SGDLS; CDR2 reads YYNGEE. V lost 4 bases, J lost 7 bases, and 9 bases stayed unmatched. The CDR3 totals 15 residues. DNA of the CDR3: TGTGCCAGCAGCCACCGGGACAGGTCTCTCGGGGAGCTGTTTTTT. It translates to CASSHRDRSLGELFF.

The chain recombines TRBV29-1 with TRBJ2-7; 9 nucleotides match TRBD1. Germline CDR1 SQVTM, CDR2 ANQGSEA. This CDR3 is built from 13 residues. V gave up 4 bases and J gave up 4 bases; unmatched junction bases: 5. CDR3 nucleotides: TGCAGCGTTGGGGGACAGGGTATGTACGAGCAGTACTTC. The encoded protein is CSVGGQGMYEQYF.

The V call is TRBV27, the J call TRBJ1-5; D is possibly TRBD1 (6 bases). V gave up 0 bases and J gave up 4 bases, with 16 bases separating them. Germline CDR1 reads MNHEY; CDR2 reads SMNVEV (reference sequence). CDR3 length: 17 residues. Here the CDR3 reads CASSLSVSGQGNQPQHF. The CDR3 DNA is TGTGCCAGCAGTTTATCGGTTTCGGGTCAGGGGAATCAGCCCCAGCATTTT.